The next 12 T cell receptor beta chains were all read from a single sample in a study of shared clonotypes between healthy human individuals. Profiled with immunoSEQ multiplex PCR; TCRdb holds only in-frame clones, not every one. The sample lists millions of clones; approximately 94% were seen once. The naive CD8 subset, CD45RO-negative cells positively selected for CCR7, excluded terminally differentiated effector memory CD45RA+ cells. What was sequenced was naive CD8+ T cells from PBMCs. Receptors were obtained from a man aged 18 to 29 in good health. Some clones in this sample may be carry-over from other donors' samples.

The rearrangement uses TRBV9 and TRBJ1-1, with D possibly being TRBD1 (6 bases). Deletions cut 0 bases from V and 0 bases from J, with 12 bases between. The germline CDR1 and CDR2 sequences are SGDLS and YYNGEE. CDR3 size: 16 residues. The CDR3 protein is CASSVAQGPLNTEAFF. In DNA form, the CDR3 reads TGTGCCAGCAGCGTAGCCCAGGGGCCCCTGAACACTGAAGCTTTCTTT.

This CDR3 is CASSSTGPYEQYF. The CDR3 coding sequence is TGTGCCAGCAGTTCGACAGGGCCCTACGAGCAGTACTTC. The chain couples TRBV2 to TRBJ2-7; 7 bases match TRBD1. The CDR3 sequence is 13 residues long. The germline V gene has CDR1 SNHLY and CDR2 FYNNEI. Trimming cost V 5 bases and J 2 bases; bases outside gene matches: 3.

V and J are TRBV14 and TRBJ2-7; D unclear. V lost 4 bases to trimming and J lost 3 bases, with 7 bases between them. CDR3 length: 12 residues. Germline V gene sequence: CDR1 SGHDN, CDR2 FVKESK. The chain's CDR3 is CASSLSIYEQYF. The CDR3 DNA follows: TGTGCCAGCAGCCTATCGATCTACGAGCAGTACTTC.

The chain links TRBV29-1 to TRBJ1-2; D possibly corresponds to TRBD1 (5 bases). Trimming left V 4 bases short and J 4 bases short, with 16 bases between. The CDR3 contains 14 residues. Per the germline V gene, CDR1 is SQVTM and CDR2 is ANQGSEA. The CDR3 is CSVVDGQVTYGYTF. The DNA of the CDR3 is TGCAGCGTTGTGGACGGACAAGTAACCTATGGCTACACCTTC.

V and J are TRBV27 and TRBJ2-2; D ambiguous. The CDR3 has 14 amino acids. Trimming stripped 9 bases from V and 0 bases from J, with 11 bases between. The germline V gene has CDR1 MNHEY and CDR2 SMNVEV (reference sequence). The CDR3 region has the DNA TGTGCCAGTTTGGCGGACGCGAACACCGGGGAGCTGTTTTTT. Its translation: CASLADANTGELFF.

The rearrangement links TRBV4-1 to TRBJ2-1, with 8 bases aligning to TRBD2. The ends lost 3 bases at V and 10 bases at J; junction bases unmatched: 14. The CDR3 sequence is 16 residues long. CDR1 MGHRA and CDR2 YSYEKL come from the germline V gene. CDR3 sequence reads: CASSHPPSGRGGEQFF. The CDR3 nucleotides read TGCGCCAGCAGCCACCCCCCGAGCGGGAGAGGCGGGGAGCAGTTCTTC.

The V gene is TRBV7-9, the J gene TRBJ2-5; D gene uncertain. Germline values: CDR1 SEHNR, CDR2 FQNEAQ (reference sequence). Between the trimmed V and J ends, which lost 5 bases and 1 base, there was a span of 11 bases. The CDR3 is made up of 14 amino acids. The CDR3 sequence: CASSPFRSQETQYF. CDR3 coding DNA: TGTGCCAGCAGCCCTTTCAGGAGCCAAGAGACCCAGTACTTC.

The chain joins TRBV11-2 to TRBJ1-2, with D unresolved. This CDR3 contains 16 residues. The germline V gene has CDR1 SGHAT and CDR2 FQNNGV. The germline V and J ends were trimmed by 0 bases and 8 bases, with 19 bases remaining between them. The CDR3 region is CASSLEILGQDKGYTF. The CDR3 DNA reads TGTGCCAGCAGCTTAGAAATATTGGGCCAGGATAAGGGCTACACCTTC.

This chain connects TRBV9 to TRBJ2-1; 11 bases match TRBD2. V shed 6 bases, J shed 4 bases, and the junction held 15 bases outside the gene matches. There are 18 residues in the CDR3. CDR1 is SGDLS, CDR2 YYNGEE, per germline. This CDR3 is CASTNPLAGGQLYNEQFF. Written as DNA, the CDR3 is TGTGCCAGCACGAACCCCCTAGCGGGAGGCCAACTTTACAATGAGCAGTTCTTC.

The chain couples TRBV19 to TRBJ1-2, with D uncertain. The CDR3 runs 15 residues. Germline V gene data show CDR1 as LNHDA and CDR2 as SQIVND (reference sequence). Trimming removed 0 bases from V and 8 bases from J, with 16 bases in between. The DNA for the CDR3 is TGTGCCAGTAGTATAGAACGAACGGGTTCGGAAGGCTACACCTTC. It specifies CASSIERTGSEGYTF.

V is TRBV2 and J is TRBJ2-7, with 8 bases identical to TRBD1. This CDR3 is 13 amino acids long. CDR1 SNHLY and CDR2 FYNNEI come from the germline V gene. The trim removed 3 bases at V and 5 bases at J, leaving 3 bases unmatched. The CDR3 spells CASSDRGLDEQYF. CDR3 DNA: TGTGCCAGCAGTGACAGGGGGCTGGACGAGCAGTACTTC.

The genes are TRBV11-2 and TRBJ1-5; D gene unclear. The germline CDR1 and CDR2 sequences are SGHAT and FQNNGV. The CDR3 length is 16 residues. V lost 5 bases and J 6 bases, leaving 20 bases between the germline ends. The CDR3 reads CASSVGHPLSGQPQHF. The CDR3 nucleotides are TGTGCCAGCAGCGTAGGTCACCCCCTATCGGGTCAGCCCCAGCATTTT.